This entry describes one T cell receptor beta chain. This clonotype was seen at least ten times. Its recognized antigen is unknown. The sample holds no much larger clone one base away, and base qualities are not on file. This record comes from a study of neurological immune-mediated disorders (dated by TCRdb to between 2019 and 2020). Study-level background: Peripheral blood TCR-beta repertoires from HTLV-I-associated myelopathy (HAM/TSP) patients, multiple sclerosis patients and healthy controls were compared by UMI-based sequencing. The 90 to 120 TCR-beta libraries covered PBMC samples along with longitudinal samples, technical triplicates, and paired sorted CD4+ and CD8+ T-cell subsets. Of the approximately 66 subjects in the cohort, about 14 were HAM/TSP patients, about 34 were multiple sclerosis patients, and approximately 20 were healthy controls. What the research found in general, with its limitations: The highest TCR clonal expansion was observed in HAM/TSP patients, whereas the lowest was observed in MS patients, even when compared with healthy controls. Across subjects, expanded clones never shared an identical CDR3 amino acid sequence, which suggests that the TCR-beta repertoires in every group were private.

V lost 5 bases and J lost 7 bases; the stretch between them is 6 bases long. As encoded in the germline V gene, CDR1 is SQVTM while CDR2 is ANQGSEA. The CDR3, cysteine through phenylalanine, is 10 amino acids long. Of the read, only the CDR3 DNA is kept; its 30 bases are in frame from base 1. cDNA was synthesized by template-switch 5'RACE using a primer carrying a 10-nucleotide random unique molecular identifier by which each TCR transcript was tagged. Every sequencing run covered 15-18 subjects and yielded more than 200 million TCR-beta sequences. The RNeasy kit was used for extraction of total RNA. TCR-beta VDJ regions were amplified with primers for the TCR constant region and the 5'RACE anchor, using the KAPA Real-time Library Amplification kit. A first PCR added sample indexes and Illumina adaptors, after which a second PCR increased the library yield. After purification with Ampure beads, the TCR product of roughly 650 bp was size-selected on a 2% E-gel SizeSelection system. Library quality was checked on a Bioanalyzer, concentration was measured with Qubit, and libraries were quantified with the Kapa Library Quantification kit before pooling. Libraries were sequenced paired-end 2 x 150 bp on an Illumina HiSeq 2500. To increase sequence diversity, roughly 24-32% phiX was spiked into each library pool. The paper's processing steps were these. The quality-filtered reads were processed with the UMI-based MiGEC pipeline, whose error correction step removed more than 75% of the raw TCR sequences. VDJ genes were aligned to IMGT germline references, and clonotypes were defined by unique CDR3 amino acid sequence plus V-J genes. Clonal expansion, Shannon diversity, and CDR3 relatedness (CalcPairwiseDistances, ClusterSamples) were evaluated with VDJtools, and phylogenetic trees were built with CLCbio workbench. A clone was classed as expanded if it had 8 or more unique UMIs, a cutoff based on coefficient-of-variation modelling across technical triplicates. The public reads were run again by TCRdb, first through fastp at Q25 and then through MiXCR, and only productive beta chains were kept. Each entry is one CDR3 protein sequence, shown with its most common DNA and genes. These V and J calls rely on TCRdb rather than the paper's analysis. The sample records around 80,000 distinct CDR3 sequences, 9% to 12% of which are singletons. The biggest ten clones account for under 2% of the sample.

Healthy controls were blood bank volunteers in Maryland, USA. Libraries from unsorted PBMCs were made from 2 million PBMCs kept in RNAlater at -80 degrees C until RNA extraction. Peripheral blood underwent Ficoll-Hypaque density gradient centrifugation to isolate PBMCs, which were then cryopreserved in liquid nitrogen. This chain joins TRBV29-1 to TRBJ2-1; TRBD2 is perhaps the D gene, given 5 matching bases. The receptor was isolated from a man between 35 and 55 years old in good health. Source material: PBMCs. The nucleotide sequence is TGCAGCGTTACTAGAAATGAGCAGTTCTTC. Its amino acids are CSVTRNEQFF.